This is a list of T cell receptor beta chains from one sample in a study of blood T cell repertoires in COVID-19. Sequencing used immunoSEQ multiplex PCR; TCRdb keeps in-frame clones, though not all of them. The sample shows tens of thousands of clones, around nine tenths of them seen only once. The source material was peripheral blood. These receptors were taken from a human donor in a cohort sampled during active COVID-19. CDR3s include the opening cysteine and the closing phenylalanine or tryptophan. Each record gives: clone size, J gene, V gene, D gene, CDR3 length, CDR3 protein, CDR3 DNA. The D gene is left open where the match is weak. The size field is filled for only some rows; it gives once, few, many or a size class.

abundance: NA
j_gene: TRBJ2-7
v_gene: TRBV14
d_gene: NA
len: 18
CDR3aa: CASSQAPFQGLSTYEQYF
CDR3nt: TGTGCCAGCAGCCAAGCCCCTTTTCAGGGCCTATCTACCTACGAGCAGTACTTC

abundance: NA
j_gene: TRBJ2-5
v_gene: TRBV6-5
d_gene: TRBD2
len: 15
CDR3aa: CASSLTSGREETQYF
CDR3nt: TGTGCCAGCAGTTTGACTAGCGGGAGGGAGGAGACCCAGTACTTC

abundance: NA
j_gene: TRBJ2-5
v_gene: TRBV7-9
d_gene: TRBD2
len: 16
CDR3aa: CASSLDGRGGRETQYF
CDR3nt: TGTGCCAGCAGCTTAGACGGTCGCGGGGGTCGTGAGACCCAGTACTTC

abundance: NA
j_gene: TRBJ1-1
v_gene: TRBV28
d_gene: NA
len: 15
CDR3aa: CASSPDQTVNTEAFF
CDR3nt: TGTGCCAGCAGTCCCGATCAGACTGTGAACACTGAAGCTTTCTTT

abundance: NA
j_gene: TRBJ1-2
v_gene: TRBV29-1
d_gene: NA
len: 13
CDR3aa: CSVEDRSRYGYTF
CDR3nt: TGCAGCGTTGAAGATCGGTCCCGCTATGGCTACACCTTC

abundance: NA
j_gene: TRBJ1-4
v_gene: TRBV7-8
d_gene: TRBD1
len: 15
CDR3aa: CASSLAGQSNEKLFF
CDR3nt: TGTGCCAGCAGCTTAGCGGGACAGAGTAATGAAAAACTGTTTTTT

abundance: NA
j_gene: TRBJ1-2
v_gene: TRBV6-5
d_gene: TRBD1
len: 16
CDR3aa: CASSSLRTGVVGGYTF
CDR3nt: TGTGCCAGCAGTTCCCTTCGGACAGGGGTAGTGGGCGGCTACACCTTC

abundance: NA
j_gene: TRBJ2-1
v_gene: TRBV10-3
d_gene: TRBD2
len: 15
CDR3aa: CAISDAGGFINEQFF
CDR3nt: TGTGCCATCAGTGACGCGGGAGGGTTTATCAATGAGCAGTTCTTC

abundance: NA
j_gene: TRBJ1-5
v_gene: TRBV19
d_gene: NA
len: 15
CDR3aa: CASSPRGASNQPQHF
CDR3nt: TGTGCCAGTAGTCCCCGGGGAGCTAGCAATCAGCCCCAGCATTTT

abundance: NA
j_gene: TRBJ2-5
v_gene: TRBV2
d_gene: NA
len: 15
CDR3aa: CASAIGQPPKETQYF
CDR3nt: TGTGCCAGCGCCATTGGACAACCACCAAAAGAGACCCAGTACTTC

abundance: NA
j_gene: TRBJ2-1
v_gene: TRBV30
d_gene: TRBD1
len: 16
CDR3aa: CAWRGTGISSYNEQFF
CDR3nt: TGTGCCTGGAGAGGGACAGGGATCAGCTCCTACAATGAGCAGTTCTTC

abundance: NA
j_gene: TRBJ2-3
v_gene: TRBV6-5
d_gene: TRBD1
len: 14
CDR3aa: CASIRTGGSDTQYF
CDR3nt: TGTGCCAGCATCCGGACAGGGGGGTCAGATACGCAGTATTTT

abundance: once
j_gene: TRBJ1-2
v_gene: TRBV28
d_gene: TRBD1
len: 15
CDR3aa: CASSTIGTAHYGYTF
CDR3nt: TGTGCCAGCAGTACCATCGGGACAGCCCACTATGGCTACACCTTC

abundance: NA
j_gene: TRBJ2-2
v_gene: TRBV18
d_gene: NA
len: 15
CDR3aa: CASSPQGVNTGELFF
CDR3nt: TGTGCCAGCTCACCACAGGGAGTGAACACCGGGGAGCTGTTTTTT

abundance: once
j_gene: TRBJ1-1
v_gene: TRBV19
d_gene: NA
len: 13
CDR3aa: CASSINGWTEAFF
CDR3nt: TGTGCCAGTAGTATAAACGGGTGGACTGAAGCTTTCTTT

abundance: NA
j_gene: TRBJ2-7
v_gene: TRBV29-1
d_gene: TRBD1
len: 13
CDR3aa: CSVVGQGAYEQYF
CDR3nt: TGCAGCGTTGTGGGACAGGGAGCCTACGAGCAGTACTTC

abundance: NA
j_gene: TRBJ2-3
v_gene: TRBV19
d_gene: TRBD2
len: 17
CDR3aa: CASRVPLGLAGGDTQYF
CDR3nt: TGTGCCAGTAGAGTCCCCCTGGGACTAGCGGGAGGAGATACGCAGTATTTT

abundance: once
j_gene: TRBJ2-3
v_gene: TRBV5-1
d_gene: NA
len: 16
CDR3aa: CASSLDGGVNTDTQYF
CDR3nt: TGCGCCAGCAGCTTGGACGGCGGGGTGAACACAGATACGCAGTATTTT

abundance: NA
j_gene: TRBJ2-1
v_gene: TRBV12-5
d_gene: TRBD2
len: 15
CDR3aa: CASGLGASGSDEQFF
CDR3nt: TGTGCTAGTGGTTTGGGGGCTAGCGGGAGTGATGAGCAGTTCTTC

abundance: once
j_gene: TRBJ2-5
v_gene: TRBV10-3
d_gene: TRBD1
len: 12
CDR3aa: CAISDRGQTQYF
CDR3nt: TGTGCCATCAGTGACAGGGGACAGACCCAATACTTC

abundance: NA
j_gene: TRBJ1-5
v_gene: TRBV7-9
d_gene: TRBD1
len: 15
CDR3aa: CASSLEGAGNQPQHF
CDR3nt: TGTGCCAGCAGCTTAGAGGGGGCCGGGAATCAGCCCCAGCATTTT

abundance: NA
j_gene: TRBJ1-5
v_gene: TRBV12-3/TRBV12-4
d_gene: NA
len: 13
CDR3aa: CASKGNSGQPQHF
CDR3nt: TGTGCCAGCAAAGGTAACTCGGGACAGCCCCAGCATTTT

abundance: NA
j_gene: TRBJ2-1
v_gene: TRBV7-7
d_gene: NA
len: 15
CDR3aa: CASSLKAGSYNEQFF
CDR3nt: TGTGCCAGCAGCCTTAAGGCAGGGTCCTACAATGAGCAGTTCTTC

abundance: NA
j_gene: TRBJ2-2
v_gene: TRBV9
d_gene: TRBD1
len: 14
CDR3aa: CASTGTDNTGELFF
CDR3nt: TGTGCCAGCACCGGGACAGATAACACCGGGGAGCTGTTTTTT

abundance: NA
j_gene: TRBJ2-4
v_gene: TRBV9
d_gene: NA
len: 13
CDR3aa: CASSVDLREIQYF
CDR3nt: TGTGCCAGCAGCGTAGATCTCCGGGAGATTCAGTACTTC

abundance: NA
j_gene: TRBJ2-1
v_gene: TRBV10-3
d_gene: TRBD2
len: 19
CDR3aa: CAISESLGRLADSYNEQFF
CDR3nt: TGTGCCATCAGTGAGTCTCTTGGTAGACTAGCGGACTCCTACAATGAGCAGTTCTTC